The 3 T cell receptor beta chains presented below share a single source sample, sequenced in a study of CD4 T cells in relation to SARS-CoV-2 and coronaviruses. CD4+ T cells from unexposed donors were obtained before the COVID-19 pandemic (2011-2018). After 10 to 11 days of culture, CD4+ T cells were isolated. No antigen is known for these receptors. Method: immunoSEQ multiplex PCR; TCRdb's copy keeps in-frame clones and lacks some. The sample includes approximately 20,000 clones, roughly 77% of them seen just once. Sequenced: CD4+ T cells from PBMCs, cultured in vitro. These receptors originate from a human donor in good health.

V usage is TRBV7-3 and J usage is TRBJ2-1, with TRBD2 as a possible D gene (5 bases). Trimming removed 4 bases from V and 7 bases from J, with 8 bases in between. The germline V gene encodes CDR1 SGHTA and CDR2 FQGTGA. CDR3 length: 12 amino acids. Here the CDR3 reads CASSSSGNEQFF. Written as DNA, the CDR3 is TGTGCCAGCAGCTCATCGGGGAATGAGCAGTTCTTC.

The chain couples TRBV30 to TRBJ2-7; 10 bases are shared with TRBD2. This CDR3 is built from 15 residues. Germline trimming cut 3 bases from V and 6 bases from J; bases unmatched to any gene: 11. From germline, CDR1 is GTSNPN and CDR2 SVGIG (reference sequence). The CDR3, as DNA: TGTGCCTGGAGCGTCAGCGGGAGGGAAGTTAGCGAGCAGTACTTC. As protein: CAWSVSGREVSEQYF.

This rearrangement joins TRBV11-2 to TRBJ1-1; D possibly corresponds to TRBD1 (5 bases). The CDR3 has 15 amino acids. Germline CDR1 reads SGHAT; CDR2 reads FQNNGV. The V gene lost 5 bases and the J gene lost 3 bases, with 16 bases spanning the gap. The CDR3: CASSPSRGVDTEAFF. The CDR3 bases are TGTGCCAGCAGCCCCTCAAGGGGAGTGGACACTGAAGCTTTCTTT.